This T cell receptor (beta chain) was sequenced for a study of CD8+ T cells in alopecia areata. Comments on this clone: Its antigen is currently unknown.

Study-level points and caveats: Many expanded lesional clones remained in scalp and blood on tofacitinib. One nonresponder leaves baseline CD8+ expansion's link to response uncertain.

Treatment here: oral pan-JAK inhibitor, 5-10 mg twice daily. Extracted RNA was reverse transcribed into cDNA, the sequencing template. Profiling relied on immunoSEQ multiplex PCR, and the TCRdb table lists in-frame clones only, not all of them. The data contain 110,000 to 150,000 clones, nearly 55% of them seen just once; the ten biggest clones take up around 15%. CDR3 length: 12 residues. Per the germline V gene, CDR1 is MNHNY and CDR2 is SVGAGI (reference sequence). V shed 9 bases, J shed 3 bases, and the junction held 2 bases outside the gene matches. Sequencing was performed on CD8+ T cells sorted from blood, taken at week 4, from a patient treated with tofacitinib. The clonotype was recovered from a human donor with alopecia areata. The rearrangement uses TRBV6-6 and TRBJ1-3; 7 bases fit TRBD1. The CDR3 DNA reads as TGTGCCAGTTGGACAGGTGGAAACACCATATATTTT. This encodes CASWTGGNTIYF.